The clone carrying this T cell receptor beta chain occurred many times. The source of the sample is a study of neurological immune-mediated disorders. A 10-nucleotide random UMI tagged transcripts in template-switch 5'RACE cDNA synthesis. Over 200 million TCR-beta sequences, together covering 15-18 subjects, were produced by every individual sequencing run that was carried out. TCRdb itself ran the 5' RACE reads through MiXCR, one entry per CDR3 protein. The sample lists roughly 44,000 distinct CDR3 sequences, over 6% occurring once. For the sorted libraries, about a million CD4+ or CD8+ T cells were used. There are 16 residues in the CDR3. V was trimmed by 7 bases and J by 2 bases, leaving 19 bases between them. Germline V lookup: CDR1 MNHEY, CDR2 SMNVEV (reference sequence).

The chain links TRBV27 to TRBJ2-3; unclear D gene. This TCR was recovered from a woman aged 40 to 50 in good health. Material for sequencing was CD4+ T cells from blood. This chain's CDR3 is CASTSRSAAFTDTQYF. CDR3 DNA: TGTGCCAGCACGAGCCGCTCAGCCGCATTCACAGATACGCAGTATTTT.